This TCR beta chain was observed in a study of T-cell memory formation after mild COVID-19. Study in general: TCR clusters were mostly confined to one donor each. Notes on the study in general: Pre-infection memory already had some responding clones, implying cross-reactive memory joined.

Many counts were recorded for this clonotype. Its antigen is undetermined. The junction and the germline gene differ at one end; a read error may be behind it. After 5'RACE with constant-segment primers, TCR alpha and TCR beta cDNA libraries carrying sample barcodes and UMIs were obtained. Each CDR3 protein gets one entry after TCRdb re-called the 5' RACE reads with MiXCR. The data show under 400,000 distinct CDR3 sequences, around 28% seen once. Specimen: PBMCs or a T cell subset sorted from them (not recorded which). This TCR derives from an adult woman who had mild COVID-19 (a few samples of this study predate the infection). Cell type and time point are not known.

The CDR3 DNA reads as TGTGCCAGCAGCTTCGCGGGAGGGAACACCGGGGAGCTGTTTTTT. This sequence encodes CASSFAGGNTGELFF. The chain carries TRBV5-1 and TRBJ2-2; 8 nucleotides agree with TRBD2. Germline V lookup: CDR1 SGHRS, CDR2 YFSETQ. CDR3 length: 15 residues. Based on the CDR3 plus reference TRBV5-1 and TRBJ2-2, the full variable domain is KAGVTQTPRYLIKTRGQQVTLSCSPISGHRSVSWYQQTPGQGLQFLFEYFSETQRNKGNFPGRFSGRQFSNSRSEMNVSTLELGDSALYLCASSFAGGNTGELFFGEGSRLTVL.